This T cell receptor beta chain was found in a study of blood T cell repertoires in COVID-19. Original processing methods: Amplification of reference gene primers provided the estimated nucleated cell counts. The protocol was immunoSEQ multiplex PCR, while the TCRdb copy is restricted to in-frame clones and leaves out a portion. The V and J calls and the clone size are those of that table, but D and trimming were determined from the DNA. The data hold roughly 250,000 clones, with about nine tenths observed a single time. V shed 3 bases, J shed 4 bases, and the junction held 4 bases outside the gene matches. CDR3 length: 15 residues. Germline values: CDR1 SGHRS, CDR2 YFSETQ. Participants were aged 18 to 89 years, lived in about 26 US areas, and enrolled virtually. Participants' own reports of clinical history determined their cohort assignment.

This receptor was taken from a woman aged 35 to 49 with acute COVID-19. The chain joins TRBV5-1 to TRBJ2-1; 10 bases match TRBD2. Sequencing was carried out using PBMCs or T cells enriched from blood (not recorded which). CDR3 coding DNA: TGCGCCAGCAGCTCGCTAGCGGGAGCTTACAATGAGCAGTTCTTC. Its protein product is CASSSLAGAYNEQFF.